This entry is about one T cell receptor (beta chain). Its antigen is currently not known. One base away there is no much larger clone; base qualities are not given. This entry comes from a study of blood T cell repertoires in COVID-19 (TCRdb year 2020). Regarding the study in general: Samples from collaborators originated in the United States, Italy and Spain and spanned both the acute and convalescent phases of COVID-19. The prospective study material was composed of cDNA or gDNA derived from T cells, B-cell-depleted T cells, or PBMCs. Subjects who had been exposed to COVID-19, were actively infected with it, or had recovered from it provided the deeply sampled blood TCRbeta repertoires that made up the dataset. The repertoires were released in a freely available public database meant as a resource for research on the immune response to SARS-CoV-2. The samples were drawn from the first 160 participants of the ongoing ImmuneRACE study and from over 950 subjects provided by 6 global collaborators. A de-identified subject ID, COVID-19 status, age in years and sex were almost always included in the sample metadata. HLA class I and class II types, where available, came from metadata supplied by the sample provider rather than from assay-based typing. Study-wide conclusions, independent of this receptor: Clinical and demographic metadata were provided uncurated, with the amount varying by source and participant.

The immunoSEQ Assay, a bias-controlled multiplex PCR, was used to amplify TCRbeta CDR3 regions from genomic DNA. The paper's processing steps were these. Within the assay, amplification of reference gene primers was used to estimate how many nucleated cells each sample contained. To quantify the absolute abundance of each unique TCRbeta CDR3 rearrangement, sequence reads were collapsed and filtered. Productive Simpson clonality was computed per sample as the square root of Simpson's diversity index over productive rearrangements. As stored in TCRdb, this immuneACCESS dataset retains in-frame rearrangements with V and J assigned. A fraction of the clones does not appear; measured against another copy, unresolved V genes explain less than half of the discrepancy, and the remainder lacks a known reason. D and trimming were read from the DNA, whereas the V and J calls and clone size are those reported in that table. The sample table lists 150,000 or so clones, around four fifths of them with a count of one. The ten biggest clones cover 4.4% of the sample.

Participants in the prospective study were aged 18 to 89 years, lived in 24 United States geographic areas, and enrolled through a virtual design. In the prospective study, participants were assigned to cohorts based on the clinical history participants reported in a screening survey and a study questionnaire. For ImmuneRACE Cohort 3, a participant was defined as recovered based on two consecutive negative NP/OP PCR tests, clearance by a healthcare professional, or resolution of symptoms. Mobile phlebotomists in the prospective study collected whole blood, serum and a nasopharyngeal or oropharyngeal swab from every participant. Prospective study participants could optionally give additional blood draws and questionnaires over an approximately 2-month period. Blood samples from the prospective study were shipped frozen or at room temperature prior to DNA extraction. The cysteine opens and the phenylalanine closes a CDR3 of 16 amino acids. The read is trimmed to its CDR3 DNA, 48 bases read in frame from base 1. Deletion took 7 bases off V and 0 bases off J, with a span of 16 bases between the germline ends. CDR1 and CDR2 are read off the germline V gene (reference sequence) as SEHNR and FQNEAQ.

This clonotype originated in a woman between 50 and 59 years old who had recovered from COVID-19. Material: PBMCs or T cells enriched from blood (not recorded which). The chain is encoded by TRBV7-9 joined to TRBJ1-5; the D gene identity is not certain. The DNA sequence follows: TGTGCCAGCACCCTAGATGGCGGGAATAGCAATCAGCCCCAGCATTTT. The encoded protein is CASTLDGGNSNQPQHF.